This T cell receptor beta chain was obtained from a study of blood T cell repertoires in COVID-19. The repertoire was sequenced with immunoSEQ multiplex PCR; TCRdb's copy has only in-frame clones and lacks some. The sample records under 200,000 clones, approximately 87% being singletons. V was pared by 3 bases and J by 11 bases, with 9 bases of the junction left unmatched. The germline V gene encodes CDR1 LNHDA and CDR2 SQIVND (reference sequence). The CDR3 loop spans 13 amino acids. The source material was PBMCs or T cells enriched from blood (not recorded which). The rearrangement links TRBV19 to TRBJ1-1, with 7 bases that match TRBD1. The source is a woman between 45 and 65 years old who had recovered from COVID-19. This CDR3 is CASSIQGVLTAFF. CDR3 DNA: TGTGCCAGTAGTATTCAGGGGGTACTCACGGCTTTCTTT.